This is a list of T cell receptor beta chains from one sample in a study of CD8 T cells in ankylosing spondylitis. Each CDR3 protein gets one entry after TCRdb re-called the 5' RACE reads with MiXCR. Here the sample spans roughly 670,000 distinct CDR3 sequences, around 20% being singletons. The material sequenced was blood, either unsorted or a sorted T cell fraction (not recorded which). These receptors were taken from a male donor with ankylosing spondylitis. The CDR3 runs from the conserved cysteine through the conserved F or W. A D gene is named only where the DNA matches it firmly. Clone sizes are given selectively: once, few, many, or a class where the clone is expanded.

size	J	D	V	DNA	CDR3
NA	TRBJ2-5	NA	TRBV29-1	TGCAGCGGGTTGACGGACCCTCTGGAGACCCAGTACTTC	CSGLTDPLETQYF
few	TRBJ1-1	NA	TRBV20-1	TGCAGTGCCGAGGGCACTGAAGCTTTCTTT	CSAEGTEAFF
NA	TRBJ2-5	NA	TRBV7-9	TGTGCCAGCAGCCTCGACAGAACAGAGACCCAGTACTTC	CASSLDRTETQYF
many	TRBJ2-5	NA	TRBV7-9	TGTGCCAGCAGCTTAGCGGGGGCGTACCAAGAGACCCAGTACTTC	CASSLAGAYQETQYF
few	TRBJ2-3	TRBD2	TRBV4-3	TGCGCCAGCAGCCCCAGGACTAGCGGGAGGGATACGCAGTATTTT	CASSPRTSGRDTQYF
once	TRBJ2-7	NA	TRBV7-2	TGTGCCAGCAGCTTAGGTGAGGCAGGGAACTACGAGCAGTACTTC	CASSLGEAGNYEQYF
few	TRBJ1-2	NA	TRBV12-3/TRBV12-4	TGTGCCAGCAGTGGTCAGGGGCGGTCAGGCGGCTACACCTTC	CASSGQGRSGGYTF
few	TRBJ2-3	NA	TRBV24-1	TGTGCCACCAGTGATTTCTGGGACAACACAGATACGCAGTATTTT	CATSDFWDNTDTQYF
few	TRBJ2-7	TRBD1	TRBV6-2/TRBV6-3	TGTGCCAGTCTTCGGGGACAGGGCTACGAGCAGTACTTC	CASLRGQGYEQYF
NA	TRBJ1-1	NA	TRBV10-3	TGTGCCATCAGTGAGTCGACAGGCACTGAAGCTTTCTTT	CAISESTGTEAFF
NA	TRBJ1-4	NA	TRBV6-2/TRBV6-3	TGTGCCAGCAGACCCCCACAGGCGATGAATGAAAAACTGTTTTTT	CASRPPQAMNEKLFF
few	TRBJ2-5	NA	TRBV2	TGTGCCAGCAGTGACACGTATGGGACGGAACAAGAGACCCAGTACTTC	CASSDTYGTEQETQYF
NA	TRBJ2-3	TRBD1	TRBV3-1	TGTGCCAGCAGCCACTGGGACAGAGCCACAGATACGCAGTATTTT	CASSHWDRATDTQYF
NA	TRBJ2-3	NA	TRBV2	TGTGCCAGCGGCCCCTATAGCGCAGCACGCACAGATACGCAGTATTTT	CASGPYSAARTDTQYF
NA	TRBJ1-2	NA	TRBV20-1	TGCAGTGCTTCAGGACAGCCCCAGGATGGCTACACCTTC	CSASGQPQDGYTF
NA	TRBJ2-7	NA	TRBV28	TGTGCCAGCAGTTCTCGGCAACACTCATCCTACGAGCAGTACTTC	CASSSRQHSSYEQYF
NA	TRBJ2-2	NA	TRBV27	TGTGCCGGGGGACAACCGAACACCGGGGAGCTGTTTTTT	CAGGQPNTGELFF
NA	TRBJ2-1	NA	TRBV12-3/TRBV12-4	TGTGCCAGCACCCCGACTCCCTACAATGAGCAGTTCTTC	CASTPTPYNEQFF
few	TRBJ2-3	TRBD2	TRBV11-1	TGTGCCAGCAGCCCAGCAATAGCGGGGGCCTTGGGGGAAGATACGCAGTATTTT	CASSPAIAGALGEDTQYF
many	TRBJ2-1	NA	TRBV7-9	TGTGCCAGCAGCTTCGGTATCAATGAGCAGTTCTTC	CASSFGINEQFF
many	TRBJ2-2	TRBD1	TRBV12-3/TRBV12-4	TGTGCCAGCAGTTTATTGACAGGGGCCACCGGGGAGCTGTTTTTT	CASSLLTGATGELFF
NA	TRBJ2-7	TRBD2	TRBV7-2	TGTGCCAGCAGCCCACCGGGACTAAGAGCGGCCTACGAGCAGTACTTC	CASSPPGLRAAYEQYF
few	TRBJ2-7	NA	TRBV12-3/TRBV12-4	TGTGCCAGCAGTGAGGGATTCGAGCAGTACTTC	CASSEGFEQYF
NA	TRBJ2-7	TRBD2	TRBV29-1	TGCAGCGTCGTAGCGGGAGTCGCCTACGAGCAGTACTTC	CSVVAGVAYEQYF
NA	TRBJ1-1	NA	TRBV12-3/TRBV12-4	TGTGCCAGCAGTTTCGGGGGCACGAACACTGAAGCTTTCTTT	CASSFGGTNTEAFF
NA	TRBJ2-2	TRBD1	TRBV24-1	TGTGCCACCAGAGGGACAGGGGAATCCGGGGAGCTGTTTTTT	CATRGTGESGELFF
NA	TRBJ2-1	TRBD1	TRBV6-5	TGTGCCAGCAGTTTCAAGACAGGGGAGAATGAGCAGTTCTTC	CASSFKTGENEQFF
few	TRBJ2-1	TRBD2	TRBV7-8	TGTGCCAGCAGCACTAGCGAGGACAATGAGCAGTTCTTC	CASSTSEDNEQFF